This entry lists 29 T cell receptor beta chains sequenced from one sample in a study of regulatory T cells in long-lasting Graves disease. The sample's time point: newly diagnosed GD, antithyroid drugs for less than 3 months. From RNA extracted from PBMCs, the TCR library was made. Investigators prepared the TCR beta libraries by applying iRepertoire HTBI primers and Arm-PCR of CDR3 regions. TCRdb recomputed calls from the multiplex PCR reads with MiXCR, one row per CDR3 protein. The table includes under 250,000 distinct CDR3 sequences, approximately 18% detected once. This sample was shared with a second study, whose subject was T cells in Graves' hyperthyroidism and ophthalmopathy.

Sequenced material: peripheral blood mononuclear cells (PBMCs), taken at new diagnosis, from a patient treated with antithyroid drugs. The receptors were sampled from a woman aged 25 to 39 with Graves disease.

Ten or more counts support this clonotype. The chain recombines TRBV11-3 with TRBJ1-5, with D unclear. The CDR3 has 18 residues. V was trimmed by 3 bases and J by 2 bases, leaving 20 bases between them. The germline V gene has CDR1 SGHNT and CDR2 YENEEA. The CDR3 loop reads CASSFWEPAGFGNQPQHF. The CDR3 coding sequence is TGTGCCAGCAGCTTTTGGGAGCCGGCGGGTTTCGGCAATCAGCCCCAGCATTTT.

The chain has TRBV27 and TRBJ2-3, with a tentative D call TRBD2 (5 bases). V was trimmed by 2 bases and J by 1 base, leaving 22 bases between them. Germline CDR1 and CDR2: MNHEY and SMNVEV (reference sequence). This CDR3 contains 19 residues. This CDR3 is CASSLLFTGERSGTDTQYF. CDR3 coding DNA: TGTGCCAGCAGTTTACTGTTCACCGGGGAGCGTAGCGGCACAGATACGCAGTATTTT.

The CDR3, as DNA: TGTGCCAGCAGTTCACCCCCCAATGGAAACACCATATATTTT. The encoded protein is CASSSPPNGNTIYF. The rearrangement uses TRBV12-3 or TRBV12-4 and TRBJ1-3; the D is unclear. Trimming removed 4 bases from V and 3 bases from J, with 10 bases in between. CDR3 length: 14 residues.

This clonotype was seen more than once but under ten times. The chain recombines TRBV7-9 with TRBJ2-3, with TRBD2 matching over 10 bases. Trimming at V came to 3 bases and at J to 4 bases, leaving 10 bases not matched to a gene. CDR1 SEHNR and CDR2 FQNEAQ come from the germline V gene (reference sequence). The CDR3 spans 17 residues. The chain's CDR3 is CASSLGLAILQADTQYF. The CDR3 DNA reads TGTGCCAGCAGCTTGGGACTAGCGATTTTACAGGCAGATACGCAGTATTTT.

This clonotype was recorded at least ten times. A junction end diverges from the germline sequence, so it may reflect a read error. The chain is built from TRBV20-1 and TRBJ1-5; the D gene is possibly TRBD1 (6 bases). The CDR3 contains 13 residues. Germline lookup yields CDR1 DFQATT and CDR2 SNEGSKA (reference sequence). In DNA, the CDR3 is TGCAGTACTAGACGGGGGCCAAATCAGCCCCAGCATTTT. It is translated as CSTRRGPNQPQHF.

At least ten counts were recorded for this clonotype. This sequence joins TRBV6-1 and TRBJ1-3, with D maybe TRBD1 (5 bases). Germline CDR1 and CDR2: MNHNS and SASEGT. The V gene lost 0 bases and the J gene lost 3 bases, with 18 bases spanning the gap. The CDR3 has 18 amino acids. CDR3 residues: CASSEAPSTPGGGNTIYF. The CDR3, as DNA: TGTGCCAGCAGTGAAGCGCCTTCCACTCCGGGGGGTGGAAACACCATATATTTT.

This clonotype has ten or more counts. CDR3 amino acids: CATSESGQGFYEQYF. The CDR3 bases are TGTGCCACCAGTGAATCGGGACAAGGCTTCTACGAGCAGTACTTC. This sequence joins TRBV24-1 and TRBJ2-7; perhaps TRBD1 as D (6 bases). Deletions cut 4 bases from V and 3 bases from J, with 15 bases between. Germline assignment: CDR1 KGHDR and CDR2 SFDVKD. The CDR3 length is 15 residues.

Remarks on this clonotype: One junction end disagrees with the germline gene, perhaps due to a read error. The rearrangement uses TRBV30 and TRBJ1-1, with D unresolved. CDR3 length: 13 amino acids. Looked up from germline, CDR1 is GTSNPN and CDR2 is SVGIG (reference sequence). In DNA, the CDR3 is TGTGCCTGGAGTGCTGGCATGCACACTGAAGCTTTCTTC. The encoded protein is CAWSAGMHTEAFF.

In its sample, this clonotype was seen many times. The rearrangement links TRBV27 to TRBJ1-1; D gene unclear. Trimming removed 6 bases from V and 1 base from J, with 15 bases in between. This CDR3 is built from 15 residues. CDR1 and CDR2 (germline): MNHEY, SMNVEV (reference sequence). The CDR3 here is CASSSTLAGNTEAFF. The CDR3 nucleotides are TGTGCCAGCAGCTCCACTCTCGCGGGGAACACTGAAGCTTTCTTT.

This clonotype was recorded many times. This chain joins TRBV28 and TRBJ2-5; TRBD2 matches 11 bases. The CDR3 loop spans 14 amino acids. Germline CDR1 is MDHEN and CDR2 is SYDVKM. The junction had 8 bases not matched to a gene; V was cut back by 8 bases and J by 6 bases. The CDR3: CASLTSGTVKTQYF. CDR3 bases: TGTGCCAGCCTGACTAGCGGGACCGTAAAGACCCAGTACTTC. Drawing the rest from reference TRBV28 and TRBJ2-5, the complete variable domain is DVKVTQSSRYLVKRTGEKVFLECVQDMDHENMFWYRQDPGLGLRLIYFSYDVKMKEKGDIPEGYSVSREKKERFSLILESASTNQTSMYLCASLTSGTVKTQYFGPGTRLLVL.

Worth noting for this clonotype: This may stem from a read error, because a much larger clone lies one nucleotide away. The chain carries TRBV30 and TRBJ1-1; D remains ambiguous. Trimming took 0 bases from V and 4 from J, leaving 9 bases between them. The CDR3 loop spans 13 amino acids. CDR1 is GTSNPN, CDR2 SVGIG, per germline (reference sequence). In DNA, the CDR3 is TGTGCCTGGAGTGTAGCCGTGAGCACTGAAGCTTTCTTT. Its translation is CAWSVAVSTEAFF.

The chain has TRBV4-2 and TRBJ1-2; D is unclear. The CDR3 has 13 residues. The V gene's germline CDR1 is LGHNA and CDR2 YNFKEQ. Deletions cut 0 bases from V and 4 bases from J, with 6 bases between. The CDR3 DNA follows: TGTGCCAGCAGCCAAGATGCCTCCTATGGCTACACCTTC. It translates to CASSQDASYGYTF.

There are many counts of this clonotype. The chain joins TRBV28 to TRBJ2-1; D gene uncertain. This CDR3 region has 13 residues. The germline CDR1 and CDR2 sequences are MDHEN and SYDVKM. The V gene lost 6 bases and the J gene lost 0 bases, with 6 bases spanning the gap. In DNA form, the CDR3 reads TGTGCCAGCAGAGTGAGCTCCTACAATGAGCAGTTCTTC. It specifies CASRVSSYNEQFF.

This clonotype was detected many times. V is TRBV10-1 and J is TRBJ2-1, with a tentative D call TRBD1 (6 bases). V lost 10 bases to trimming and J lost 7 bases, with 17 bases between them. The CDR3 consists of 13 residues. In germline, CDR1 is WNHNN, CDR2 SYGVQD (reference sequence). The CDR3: CATSTGQTNEQFF. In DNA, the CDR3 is TGCGCCACCTCGACTGGACAGACGAATGAGCAGTTCTTC.

CDR3 amino acids: CASSLMQGSNEKLFF. The CDR3 DNA sequence: TGTGCCAGCAGTTTAATGCAGGGTTCTAATGAAAAACTGTTTTTT. The rearrangement joins TRBV12-3 or TRBV12-4 to TRBJ1-4; TRBD1 is a possible D gene (5 bases). The CDR3 is made up of 15 amino acids. V was cut by 2 bases and J by 3 bases, with 10 bases left in between.

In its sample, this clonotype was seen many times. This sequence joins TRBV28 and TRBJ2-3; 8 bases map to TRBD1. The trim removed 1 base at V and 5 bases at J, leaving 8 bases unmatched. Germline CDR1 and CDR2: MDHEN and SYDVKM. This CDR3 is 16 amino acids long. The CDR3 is CASSLSGQGTGDTQYF. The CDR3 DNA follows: TGTGCCAGCAGTTTATCAGGCCAGGGGACAGGAGATACGCAGTATTTT.

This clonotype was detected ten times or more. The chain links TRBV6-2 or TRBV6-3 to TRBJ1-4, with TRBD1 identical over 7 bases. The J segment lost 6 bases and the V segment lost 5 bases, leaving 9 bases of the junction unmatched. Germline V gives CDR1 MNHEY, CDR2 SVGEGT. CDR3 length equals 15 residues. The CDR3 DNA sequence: TGTGCCAGCAGTCTCCCGGGGACAGAAGATGAAAAACTGTTTTTT. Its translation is CASSLPGTEDEKLFF.

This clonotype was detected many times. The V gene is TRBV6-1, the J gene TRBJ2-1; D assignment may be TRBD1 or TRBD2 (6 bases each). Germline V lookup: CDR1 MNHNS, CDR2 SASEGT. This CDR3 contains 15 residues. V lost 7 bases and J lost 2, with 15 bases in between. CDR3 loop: CASTKQGLAYNEQFF. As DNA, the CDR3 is TGTGCCAGCACCAAACAGGGACTGGCCTACAATGAGCAGTTCTTC.

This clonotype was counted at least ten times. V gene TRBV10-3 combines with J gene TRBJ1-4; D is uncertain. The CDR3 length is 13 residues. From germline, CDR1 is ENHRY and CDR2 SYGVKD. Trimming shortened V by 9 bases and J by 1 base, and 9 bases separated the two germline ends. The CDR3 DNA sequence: TGTGCCATTCAGGTCCGAACTAATGAAAAACTGTTTTTT. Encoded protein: CAIQVRTNEKLFF.

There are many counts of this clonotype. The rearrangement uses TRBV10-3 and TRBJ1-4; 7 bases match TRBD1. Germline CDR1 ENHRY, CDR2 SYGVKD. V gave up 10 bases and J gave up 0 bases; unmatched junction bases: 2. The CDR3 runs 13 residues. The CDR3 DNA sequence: TGTGCCACGACAGGGACAACTAATGAAAAACTGTTTTTT. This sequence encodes CATTGTTNEKLFF.

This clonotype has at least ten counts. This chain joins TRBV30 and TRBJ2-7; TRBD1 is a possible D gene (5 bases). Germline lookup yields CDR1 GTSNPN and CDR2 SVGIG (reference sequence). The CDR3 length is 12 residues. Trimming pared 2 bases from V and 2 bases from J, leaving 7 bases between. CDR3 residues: CAWSKGAYEQYF. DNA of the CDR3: TGTGCCTGGAGTAAAGGGGCCTACGAGCAGTACTTC.

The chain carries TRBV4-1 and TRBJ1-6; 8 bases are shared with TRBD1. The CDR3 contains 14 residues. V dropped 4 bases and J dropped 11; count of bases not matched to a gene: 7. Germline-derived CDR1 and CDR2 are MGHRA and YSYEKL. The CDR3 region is CASSRDRSWPPLHF. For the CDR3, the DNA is TGCGCCAGCAGCCGGGACAGGTCGTGGCCACCCCTCCACTTT.

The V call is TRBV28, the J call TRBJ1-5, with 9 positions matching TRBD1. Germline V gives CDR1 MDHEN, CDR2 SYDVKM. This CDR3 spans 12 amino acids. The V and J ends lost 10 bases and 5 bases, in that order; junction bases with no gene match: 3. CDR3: CATRQGDQPQHF. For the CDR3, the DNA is TGTGCCACCCGACAGGGGGATCAGCCCCAGCATTTT.

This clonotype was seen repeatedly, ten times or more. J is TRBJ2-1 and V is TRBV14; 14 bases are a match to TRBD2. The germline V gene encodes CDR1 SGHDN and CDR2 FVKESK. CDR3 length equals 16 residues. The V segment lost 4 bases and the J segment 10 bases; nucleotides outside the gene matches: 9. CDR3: CASSRLAGGPIGEQFF. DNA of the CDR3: TGTGCCAGCAGCCGACTAGCGGGAGGGCCAATAGGCGAGCAGTTCTTC.

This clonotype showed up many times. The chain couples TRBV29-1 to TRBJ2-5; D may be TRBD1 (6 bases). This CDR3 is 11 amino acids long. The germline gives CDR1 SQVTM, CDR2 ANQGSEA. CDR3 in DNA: TGCACCCTAGGGGGCCAAGAGACCCAGTACTTC. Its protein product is CTLGGQETQYF.

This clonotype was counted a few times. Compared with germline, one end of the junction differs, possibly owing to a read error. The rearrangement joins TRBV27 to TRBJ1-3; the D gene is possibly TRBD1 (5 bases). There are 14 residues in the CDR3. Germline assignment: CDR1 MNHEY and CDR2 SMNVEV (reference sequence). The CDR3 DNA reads TGTGCCAGCAGTTTATCAGGGGCCGGAAGCACCATATATTTT. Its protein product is CASSLSGAGSTIYF.

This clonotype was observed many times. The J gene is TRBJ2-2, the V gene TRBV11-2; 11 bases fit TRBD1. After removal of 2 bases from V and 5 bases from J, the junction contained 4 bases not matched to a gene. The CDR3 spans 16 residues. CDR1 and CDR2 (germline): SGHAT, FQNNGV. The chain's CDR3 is CASSLFRDRGTGELFF. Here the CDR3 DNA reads TGTGCCAGCAGCTTATTCCGGGACAGGGGGACCGGGGAGCTGTTTTTT.

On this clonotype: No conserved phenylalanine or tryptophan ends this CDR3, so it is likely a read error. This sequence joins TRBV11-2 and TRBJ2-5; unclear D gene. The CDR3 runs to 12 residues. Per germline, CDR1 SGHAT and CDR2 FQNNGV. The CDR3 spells CASSRIQETQYC. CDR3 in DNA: TGTGCCAGCAGCCGAATCCAAGAAACCCAGTACTGC.

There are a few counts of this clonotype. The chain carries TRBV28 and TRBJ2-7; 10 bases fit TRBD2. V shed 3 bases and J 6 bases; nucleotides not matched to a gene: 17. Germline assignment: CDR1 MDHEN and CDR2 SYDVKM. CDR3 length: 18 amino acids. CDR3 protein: CASSLPRLLAGDSGEQYF. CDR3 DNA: TGTGCCAGCAGTTTGCCGAGACTGCTAGCGGGAGATTCTGGCGAGCAGTACTTC.